Listed here are 23 T cell receptor beta chains from one sample, sequenced in a study of blood T cell repertoires in COVID-19 (TCRdb year 2020). Library generation was performed with the immunoSEQ multiplex PCR assay. TCRdb took this table from immuneACCESS and kept in-frame rearrangements with V and J called. Such tables lack part of the clones; where checked against another copy, unresolved V genes explain under half of the gap, and the rest is unexplained. The sample profile shows about 350,000 clones; roughly 86% of them were found once. Jointly, the top ten make up about 5.7% of the sample. Sequencing was performed on PBMCs or T cells enriched from blood (not recorded which). The receptors here all came from a woman aged 25-40 years who had recovered from COVID-19.

The rearrangement uses TRBV28 and TRBJ1-4, with 7 bases identical to TRBD1. The CDR3 totals 17 residues. The germline V gene has CDR1 MDHEN and CDR2 SYDVKM. V shed 6 bases and J 3 bases; nucleotides not matched to a gene: 13. The CDR3 DNA sequence: TGTGCCAGCAGCCCGGCCCCCCCACAGGGGTCTAATGAAAAACTGTTTTTT. Amino acids: CASSPAPPQGSNEKLFF. Full variable domain (missing parts from reference TRBV28 and TRBJ1-4): DVKVTQSSRYLVKRTGEKVFLECVQDMDHENMFWYRQDPGLGLRLIYFSYDVKMKEKGDIPEGYSVSREKKERFSLILESASTNQTSMYLCASSPAPPQGSNEKLFFGSGTQLSVL.

This clone appeared once. The chain employs TRBV23-1 and TRBJ2-3; D not resolved. TRBV23-1 is designated an ORF whose function remains uncertain. This CDR3 comprises 18 residues. The germline V and J ends were trimmed by 4 bases and 0 bases, with 20 bases remaining between them. Here the CDR3 reads CASSRQKSAESSTDTQYF. The CDR3 DNA follows: TGCGCCAGCAGTCGTCAAAAGTCGGCGGAGTCTAGCACAGATACGCAGTATTTT.

The chain employs TRBV19 and TRBJ1-5; 7 nucleotides line up with TRBD1. V was clipped by 10 bases and J by 0 bases; unmatched bases: 30. The CDR3 has 22 residues. Germline loops: CDR1 LNHDA, CDR2 SQIVND (reference sequence). CDR3 sequence (DNA): TGTGCCACTCGAGGGGGGACAGCGGTCGTAGATGGGGCATATTATAGCAATCAGCCCCAGCATTTT. This gives the protein CATRGGTAVVDGAYYSNQPQHF.

The rearrangement uses TRBV6-5 and TRBJ1-1, with no clear D. CDR1 MNHEY and CDR2 SVGAGI come from the germline V gene. The CDR3 has 13 amino acids. Trimming took 5 bases from V and 2 from J, leaving 9 bases between them. CDR3 sequence (DNA): TGTGCCAGCAGTATGACTGTAAACACTGAAGCTTTCTTT. Encoded protein: CASSMTVNTEAFF.

This CDR3 is CASSGIPMNTEAFF. The CDR3 DNA sequence: TGTGCCAGTAGTGGCATCCCCATGAACACTGAAGCTTTCTTT. The chain employs TRBV19 and TRBJ1-1, with D uncertain. This CDR3 is built from 14 residues. Germline CDR1 reads LNHDA; CDR2 reads SQIVND (reference sequence). Trimming pared 5 bases from V and 0 bases from J, leaving 10 bases between.

This clone has more than one count but fewer than ten. The rearrangement links TRBV18 to TRBJ2-3; D perhaps matches TRBD2 (6 bases). The germline V gene encodes CDR1 KGHSH and CDR2 LQKENI. The ends were cut back, 1 base at V and 4 bases at J, with 18 bases in the middle. The CDR3 covers 17 residues. The CDR3 DNA reads TGTGCCAGCTCACCACGAAAAGTTACGGGAGTTCCAGATACGCAGTATTTT. This sequence encodes CASSPRKVTGVPDTQYF.

V gene TRBV30 combines with J gene TRBJ1-6; the D is unclear. CDR3 length equals 17 residues. V was cut by 0 bases and J by 2 bases, with 14 bases left in between. CDR1 and CDR2 (germline): GTSNPN, SVGIG (reference sequence). For the CDR3, the DNA is TGTGCCTGGAGTGTGGGCCGGGGTTCCACCTATAATTCACCCCTCCACTTT. This sequence encodes CAWSVGRGSTYNSPLHF. The complete variable domain, with remaining parts taken from reference TRBV30 and TRBJ1-6, reads SQTIHQWPATLVQPVGSPLSLECTVEGTSNPNLYWYRQAAGRGLQLLFYSVGIGQISSEVPQNLSASRPQDRQFILSSKKLLLSDSGFYLCAWSVGRGSTYNSPLHFGNGTRLTVT.

The rearrangement links TRBV5-4 to TRBJ2-3; D unresolved. V dropped 1 base and J dropped 1 base, with 10 bases sitting between them. The CDR3 sequence is 15 residues long. The germline V gene has CDR1 SGHNT and CDR2 YYREEE (reference sequence). For the CDR3, the DNA is TGTGCCAGCAGCTTGTTTCAGGTGCGCACAGATACGCAGTATTTT. Translating gives CASSLFQVRTDTQYF.

V and J are TRBV6-4 and TRBJ1-3; 7 nucleotides match TRBD1. V was pared by 11 bases and J by 0 bases, with 13 bases of the junction left unmatched. CDR3 length equals 16 residues. Per the germline V gene, CDR1 is MRHNA and CDR2 is SNTAGT. The CDR3 DNA reads TGTGCCGGCGGGGCAGGACAGGCCGACTCTGGAAACACCATATATTTT. It yields the protein CAGGAGQADSGNTIYF.

The V call is TRBV2, the J call TRBJ1-4; 8 bases map to TRBD1. The ends lost 4 bases at V and 4 bases at J; junction bases unmatched: 8. The germline V gene has CDR1 SNHLY and CDR2 FYNNEI. The CDR3 sequence is 16 residues long. The CDR3 sequence: CASSGQGAQSNEKLFF. DNA of the CDR3: TGTGCCAGCAGTGGGCAGGGGGCGCAGAGTAATGAAAAACTGTTTTTT. Together with reference TRBV2 and TRBJ1-4, the CDR3 gives the full variable domain: EPEVTQTPSHQVTQMGQEVILRCVPISNHLYFYWYRQILGQKVEFLVSFYNNEISEKSEIFDDQFSVERPDGSNFTLKIRSTKLEDSAMYFCASSGQGAQSNEKLFFGSGTQLSVL.

This clone came up once. The rearrangement joins TRBV12-3 or TRBV12-4 to TRBJ1-2, with D possibly TRBD1 on 5 matching bases. The CDR3 contains 12 residues. The V end was cut by 4 bases, the J end by 5 bases, with 8 bases between. This CDR3 reads CASSSGTYGYTF. The CDR3 DNA reads TGTGCCAGCAGTTCCGGGACTTATGGCTACACCTTC.

The rearrangement links TRBV28 to TRBJ1-4, with D possibly TRBD1 on 5 matching bases. This CDR3 contains 15 residues. CDR1 is MDHEN, CDR2 SYDVKM, per germline. V was pared by 4 bases and J by 8 bases, with 17 bases between. CDR3 sequence (DNA): TGTGCCAGCAGTTCCCCCGCGGGGGTGGGCGAAAAACTGTTTTTT. It translates to CASSSPAGVGEKLFF.

The chain has TRBV4-1 and TRBJ2-7, with 14 positions matching TRBD2. J was trimmed by 2 bases and V by 3 bases; bases with no gene match: 6. The germline V gene has CDR1 MGHRA and CDR2 YSYEKL. This CDR3 has 17 amino acids. CDR3 sequence (DNA): TGCGCCAGCAGCCACTCGGGACTAGCGGGGGACGCCTACGAGCAGTACTTC. Translated: CASSHSGLAGDAYEQYF.

The chain is built from TRBV5-1 and TRBJ1-5; D unclear. The CDR3 sequence is 15 residues long. Between the trimmed V and J ends, which lost 1 base and 5 bases, there was a span of 13 bases. CDR1 is SGHRS, CDR2 YFSETQ, per germline. CDR3 sequence: CASSLRPGFDQPQHF. The DNA of the CDR3 is TGCGCCAGCAGCTTGCGGCCGGGGTTTGATCAGCCCCAGCATTTT.

CDR3 region: CASSLATGSGNTIYF. CDR3 bases: TGTGCCAGCAGCTTAGCCACCGGCTCTGGAAACACCATATATTTT. V is TRBV7-9 and J is TRBJ1-3; D not certain. Germline CDR1 and CDR2: SEHNR and FQNEAQ (reference sequence). CDR3 length: 15 amino acids. V lost 0 bases to trimming and J lost 0 bases, with 6 bases between them.

The CDR3 sequence: CAPPGGQPQHF. The DNA of the CDR3 is TGTGCCCCGCCGGGGGGTCAGCCCCAGCATTTT. The rearrangement uses TRBV11-2 and TRBJ1-5, with TRBD1 as a possible D gene (5 bases). Germline V CDR1 and CDR2: SGHAT, FQNNGV. V was pared by 11 bases and J by 6 bases, with 11 bases between. CDR3 size: 11 residues.

The chain couples TRBV6-5 to TRBJ1-1; D gene uncertain. This CDR3 is built from 12 residues. V shed 8 bases and J shed 6 bases, with 13 bases lying between them. Germline values: CDR1 MNHEY, CDR2 SVGAGI. The CDR3 DNA is TGTGCCAGCCATCTGGAGTACTCTGAAGCTTTCTTT. Its protein is CASHLEYSEAFF.

The chain joins TRBV30 to TRBJ1-4; D remains ambiguous. Germline V gene data show CDR1 as GTSNPN and CDR2 as SVGIG (reference sequence). The CDR3 contains 11 residues. V was cut by 4 bases and J by 12 bases, with 12 bases left in between. CDR3 sequence: CAWNTQEELFF. Written as DNA, the CDR3 is TGTGCCTGGAATACCCAGGAGGAACTGTTTTTT.

The gene calls are TRBV9 and TRBJ1-1; unclear D gene. The CDR3 is 15 amino acids. The germline gives CDR1 SGDLS, CDR2 YYNGEE. The germline V and J ends were trimmed by 0 bases and 1 base, with 10 bases remaining between them. The CDR3 sequence is CASSVGGGKNTEAFF. The CDR3 DNA reads TGTGCCAGCAGCGTAGGGGGAGGGAAGAACACTGAAGCTTTCTTT.

V gene TRBV10-2 combines with J gene TRBJ1-4; TRBD1 might be the D (5 bases). There are 14 residues in the CDR3. Germline assignment: CDR1 WSHSY and CDR2 SAAADI. V gave up 5 bases and J gave up 8 bases, with 15 bases separating them. The CDR3 DNA follows: TGCGCCAGCAGTTCAGGGAGGAGTAGCGAAAAACTGTTTTTT. This sequence encodes CASSSGRSSEKLFF.

The rearrangement uses TRBV27 and TRBJ2-2; 7 bases line up with TRBD1. From germline, CDR1 is MNHEY and CDR2 SMNVEV (reference sequence). This CDR3 comprises 15 residues. With 8 bases clipped from V and 3 bases from J, the junction kept 9 bases outside the gene matches. For the CDR3, the DNA is TGTGCCAGCTCAGAAGGGGGCGGGTACACCGGGGAGCTGTTTTTT. Its translation: CASSEGGGYTGELFF.

The rearrangement links TRBV15 to TRBJ2-3; D is possibly TRBD1 (5 bases). V shed 4 bases and J shed 1 base, with 9 bases lying between them. The CDR3 is made up of 14 amino acids. Germline CDR1 and CDR2: LNHNV and YYDKDF (reference sequence). The CDR3 is CATSIPTGTDTQYF. As DNA, the CDR3 is TGTGCCACCAGCATTCCGACAGGCACAGATACGCAGTATTTT. Looking up the rest from reference TRBV15 and TRBJ2-3 gives the full variable domain: DAMVIQNPRYQVTQFGKPVTLSCSQTLNHNVMYWYQQKSSQAPKLLFHYYDKDFNNEADTPDNFQSRRPNTSFCFLDIRSPGLGDTAMYLCATSIPTGTDTQYFGPGTRLTVL.

V and J are TRBV6-6 and TRBJ2-1; no reliable D call. The CDR3 sequence is 11 residues long. V was shortened by 3 bases and J by 10 bases, with 7 bases between the two germline ends. Germline-derived CDR1 and CDR2 are MNHNY and SVGAGI (reference sequence). CDR3 in amino acids: CASSYPREQFF. CDR3 in DNA: TGTGCCAGCAGTTATCCTCGGGAGCAGTTCTTC.